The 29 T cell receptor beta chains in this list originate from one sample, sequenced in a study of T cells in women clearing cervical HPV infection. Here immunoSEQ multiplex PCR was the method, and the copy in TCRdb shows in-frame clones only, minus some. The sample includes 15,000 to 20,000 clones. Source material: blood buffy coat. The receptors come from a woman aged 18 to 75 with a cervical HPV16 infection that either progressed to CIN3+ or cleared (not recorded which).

The sequenced part of the CDR3 DNA is TGCGCCAGCAGCTTGGAAGGGACAGGGAATGAAAAA. Amino acids: CASSLEGTGNEK. The complete CDR3 reads CASSLEGTGNEKLFF. The chain joins TRBV5-1 to TRBJ1-4, with 9 bases that match TRBD1. The missing CDR3 end, 3 residues past where the read stops, is filled in from the germline J gene. The ends lost 0 bases at V and 5 bases at J; junction bases unmatched: 2. CDR3 length equals 15 residues. Per germline, CDR1 SGHRS and CDR2 YFSETQ. Combining the CDR3 with reference TRBV5-1 and TRBJ1-4 gives the whole variable domain KAGVTQTPRYLIKTRGQQVTLSCSPISGHRSVSWYQQTPGQGLQFLFEYFSETQRNKGNFPGRFSGRQFSNSRSEMNVSTLELGDSALYLCASSLEGTGNEKLFFGSGTQLSVL.

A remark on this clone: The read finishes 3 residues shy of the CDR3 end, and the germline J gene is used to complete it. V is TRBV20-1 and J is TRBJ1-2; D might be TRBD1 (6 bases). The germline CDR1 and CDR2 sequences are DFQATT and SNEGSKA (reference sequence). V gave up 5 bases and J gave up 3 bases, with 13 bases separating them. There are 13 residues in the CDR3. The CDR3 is CSAQDRLDYGYTF. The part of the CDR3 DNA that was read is TGCAGTGCTCAGGACAGATTAGACTATGGC.

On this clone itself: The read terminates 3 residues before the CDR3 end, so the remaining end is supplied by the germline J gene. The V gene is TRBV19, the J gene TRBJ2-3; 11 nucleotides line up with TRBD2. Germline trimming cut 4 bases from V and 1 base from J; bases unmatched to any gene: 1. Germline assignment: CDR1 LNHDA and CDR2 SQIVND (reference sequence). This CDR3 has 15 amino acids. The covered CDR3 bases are TGTGCCAGTAGTACGGGACTAGCGGGCACAGATACG. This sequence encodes CASSTGLAGTDT. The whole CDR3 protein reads CASSTGLAGTDTQYF.

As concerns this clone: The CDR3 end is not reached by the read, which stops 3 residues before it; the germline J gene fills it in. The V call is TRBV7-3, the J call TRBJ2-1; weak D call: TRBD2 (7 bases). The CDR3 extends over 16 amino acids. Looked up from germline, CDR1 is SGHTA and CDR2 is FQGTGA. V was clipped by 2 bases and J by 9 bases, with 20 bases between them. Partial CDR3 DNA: TGTGCCAGCAGCTTATCCGGGGGGCGAGGAGTCAGTGAG. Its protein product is CASSLSGGRGVSE. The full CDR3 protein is CASSLSGGRGVSEQFF.

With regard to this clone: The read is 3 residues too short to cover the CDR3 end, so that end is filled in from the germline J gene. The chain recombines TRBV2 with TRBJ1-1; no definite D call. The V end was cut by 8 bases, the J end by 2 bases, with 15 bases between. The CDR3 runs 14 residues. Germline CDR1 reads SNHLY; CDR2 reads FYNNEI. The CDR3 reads CASLEREVNTEAFF. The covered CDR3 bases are TGTGCCAGCCTCGAGCGAGAGGTCAACACTGAA.

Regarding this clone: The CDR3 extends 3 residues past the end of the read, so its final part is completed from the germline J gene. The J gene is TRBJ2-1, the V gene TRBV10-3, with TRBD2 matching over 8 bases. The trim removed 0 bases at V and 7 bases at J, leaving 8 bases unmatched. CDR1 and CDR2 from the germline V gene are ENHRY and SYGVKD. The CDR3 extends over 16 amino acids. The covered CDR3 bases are TGTGCCATCAGTGAGTCTCGGGGGGGCTCCGGGAATGAG. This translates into CAISESRGGSGNE. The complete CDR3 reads CAISESRGGSGNEQFF.

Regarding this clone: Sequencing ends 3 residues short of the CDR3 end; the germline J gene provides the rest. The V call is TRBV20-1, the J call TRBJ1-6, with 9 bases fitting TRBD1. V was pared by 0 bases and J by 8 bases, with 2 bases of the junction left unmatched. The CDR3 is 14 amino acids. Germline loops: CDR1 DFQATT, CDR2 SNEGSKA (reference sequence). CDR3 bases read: TGCAGTGCTAGAGAGGACAGGGGTTATTCACCC. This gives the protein CSAREDRGYSP. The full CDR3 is CSAREDRGYSPLHF.

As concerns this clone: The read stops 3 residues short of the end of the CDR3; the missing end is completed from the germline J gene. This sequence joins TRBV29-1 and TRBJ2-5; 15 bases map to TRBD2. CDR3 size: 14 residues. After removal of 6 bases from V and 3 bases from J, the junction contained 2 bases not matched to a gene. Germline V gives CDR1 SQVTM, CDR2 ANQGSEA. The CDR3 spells CSVGLAGGEETQYF. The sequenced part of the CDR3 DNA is TGCAGCGTGGGACTAGCGGGGGGAGAAGAGACC.

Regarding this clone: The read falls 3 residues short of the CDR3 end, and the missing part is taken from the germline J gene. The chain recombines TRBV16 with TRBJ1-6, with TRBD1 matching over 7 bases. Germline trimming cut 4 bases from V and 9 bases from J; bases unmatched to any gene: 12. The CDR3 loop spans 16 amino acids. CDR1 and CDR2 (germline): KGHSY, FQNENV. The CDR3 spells CASSREGARSSSPLHF. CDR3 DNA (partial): TGTGCCAGCAGCCGGGAGGGGGCGCGGTCTAGTTCACCC.

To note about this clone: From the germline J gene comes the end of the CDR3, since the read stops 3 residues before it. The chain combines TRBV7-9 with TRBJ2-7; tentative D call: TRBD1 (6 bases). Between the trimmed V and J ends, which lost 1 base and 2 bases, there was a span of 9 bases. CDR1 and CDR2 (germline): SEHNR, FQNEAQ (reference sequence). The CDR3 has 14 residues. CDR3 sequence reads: CASSLGTATYEQYF. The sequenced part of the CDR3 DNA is TGTGCCAGCAGCTTAGGGACAGCTACCTACGAG.

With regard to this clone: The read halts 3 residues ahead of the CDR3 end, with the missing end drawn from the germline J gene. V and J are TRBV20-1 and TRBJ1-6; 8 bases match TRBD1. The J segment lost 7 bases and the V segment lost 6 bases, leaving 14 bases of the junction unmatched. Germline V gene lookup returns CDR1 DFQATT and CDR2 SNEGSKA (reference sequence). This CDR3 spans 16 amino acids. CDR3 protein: CSATRYRGFGNSPLHF. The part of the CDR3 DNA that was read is TGCAGTGCGACTAGATACAGGGGGTTTGGGAATTCACCC.

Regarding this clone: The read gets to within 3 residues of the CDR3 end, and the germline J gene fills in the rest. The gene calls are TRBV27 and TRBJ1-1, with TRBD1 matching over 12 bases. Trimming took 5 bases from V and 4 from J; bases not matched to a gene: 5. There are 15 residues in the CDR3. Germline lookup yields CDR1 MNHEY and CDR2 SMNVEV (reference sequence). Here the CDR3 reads CASSPGTGGGTEAFF. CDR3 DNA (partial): TGTGCCAGCAGTCCCGGGACAGGGGGCGGCACTGAA.

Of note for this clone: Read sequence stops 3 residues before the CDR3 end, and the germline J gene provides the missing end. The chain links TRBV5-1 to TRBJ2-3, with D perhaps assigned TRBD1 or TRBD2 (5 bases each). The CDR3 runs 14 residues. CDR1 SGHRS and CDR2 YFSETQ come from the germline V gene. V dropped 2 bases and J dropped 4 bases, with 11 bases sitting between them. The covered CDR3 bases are TGCGCCAGCAGCTTTGATCAGGGAGCAGATACG. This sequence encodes CASSFDQGADT. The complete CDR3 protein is CASSFDQGADTQYF.

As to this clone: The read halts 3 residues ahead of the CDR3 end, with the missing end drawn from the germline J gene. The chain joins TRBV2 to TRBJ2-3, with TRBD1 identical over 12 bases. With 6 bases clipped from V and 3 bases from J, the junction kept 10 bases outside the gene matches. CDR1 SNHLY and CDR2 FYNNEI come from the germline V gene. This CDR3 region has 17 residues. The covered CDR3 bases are TGTGCCAGCAGCGACCTGAGGGGACAGGGGGCGACAGATACG. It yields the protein CASSDLRGQGATDT. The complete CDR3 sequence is CASSDLRGQGATDTQYF. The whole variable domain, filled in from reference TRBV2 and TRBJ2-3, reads EPEVTQTPSHQVTQMGQEVILRCVPISNHLYFYWYRQILGQKVEFLVSFYNNEISEKSEIFDDQFSVERPDGSNFTLKIRSTKLEDSAMYFCASSDLRGQGATDTQYFGPGTRLTVL.

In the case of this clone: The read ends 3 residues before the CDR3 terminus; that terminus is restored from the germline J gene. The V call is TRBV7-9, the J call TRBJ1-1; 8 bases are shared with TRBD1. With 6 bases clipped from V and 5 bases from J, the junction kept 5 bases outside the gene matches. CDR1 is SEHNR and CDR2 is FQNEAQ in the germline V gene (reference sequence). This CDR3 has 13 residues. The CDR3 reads CASSSQGGTEAFF. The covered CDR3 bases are TGTGCCAGCAGTTCACAGGGGGGGACTGAA. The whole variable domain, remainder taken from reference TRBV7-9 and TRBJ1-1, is DTGVSQNPRHKITKRGQNVTFRCDPISEHNRLYWYRQTLGQGPEFLTYFQNEAQLEKSRLLSDRFSAERPKGSFSTLEIQRTEQGDSAMYLCASSSQGGTEAFFGQGTRLTVV.

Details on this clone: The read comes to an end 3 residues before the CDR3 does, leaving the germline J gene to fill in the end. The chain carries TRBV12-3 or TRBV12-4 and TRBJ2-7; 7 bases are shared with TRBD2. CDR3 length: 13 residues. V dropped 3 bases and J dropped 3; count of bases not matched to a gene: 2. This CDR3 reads CASSFTGGYEQYF. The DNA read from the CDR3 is TGTGCCAGCAGTTTTACGGGGGGCTACGAG.

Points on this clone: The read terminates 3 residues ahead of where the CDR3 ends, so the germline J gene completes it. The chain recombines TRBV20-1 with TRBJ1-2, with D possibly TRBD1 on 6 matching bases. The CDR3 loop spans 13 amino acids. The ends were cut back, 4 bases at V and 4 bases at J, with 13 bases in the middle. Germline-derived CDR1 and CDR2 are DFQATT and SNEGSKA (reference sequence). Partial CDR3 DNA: TGCAGTGCTATCACCGGGACAACCTATGGC. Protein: CSAITGTTYG. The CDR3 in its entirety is CSAITGTTYGYTF.

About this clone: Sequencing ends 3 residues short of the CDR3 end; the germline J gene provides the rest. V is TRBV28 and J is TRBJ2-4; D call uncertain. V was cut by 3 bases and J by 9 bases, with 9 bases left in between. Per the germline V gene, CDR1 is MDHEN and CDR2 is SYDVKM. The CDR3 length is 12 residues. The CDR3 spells CASSFSTGIQYF. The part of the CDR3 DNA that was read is TGTGCCAGCAGTTTCAGTACGGGCATT.

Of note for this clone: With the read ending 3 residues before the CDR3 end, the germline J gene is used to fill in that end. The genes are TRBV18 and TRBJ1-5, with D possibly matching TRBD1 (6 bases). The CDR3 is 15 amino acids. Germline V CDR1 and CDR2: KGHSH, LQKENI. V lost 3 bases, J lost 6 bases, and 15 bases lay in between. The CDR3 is CASSPGGTISQPQHF. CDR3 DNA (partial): TGTGCCAGCTCACCGGGGGGGACAATTAGTCAGCCC.

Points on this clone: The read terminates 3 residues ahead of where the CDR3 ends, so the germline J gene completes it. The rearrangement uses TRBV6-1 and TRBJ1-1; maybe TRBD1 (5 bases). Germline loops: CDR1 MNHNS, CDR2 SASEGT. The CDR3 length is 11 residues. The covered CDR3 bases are TGTGCCAGCAGTGAAACAGGCGAA. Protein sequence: CASSETGE. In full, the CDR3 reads CASSETGEAFF.

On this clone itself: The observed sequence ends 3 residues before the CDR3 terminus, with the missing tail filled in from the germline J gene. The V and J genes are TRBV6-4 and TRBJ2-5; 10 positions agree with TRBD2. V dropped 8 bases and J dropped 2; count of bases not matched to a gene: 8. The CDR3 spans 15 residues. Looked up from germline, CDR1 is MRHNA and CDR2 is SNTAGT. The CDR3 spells CASSLKAGGQETQYF. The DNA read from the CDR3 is TGTGCCAGCTCCCTTAAAGCGGGGGGGCAAGAGACC.

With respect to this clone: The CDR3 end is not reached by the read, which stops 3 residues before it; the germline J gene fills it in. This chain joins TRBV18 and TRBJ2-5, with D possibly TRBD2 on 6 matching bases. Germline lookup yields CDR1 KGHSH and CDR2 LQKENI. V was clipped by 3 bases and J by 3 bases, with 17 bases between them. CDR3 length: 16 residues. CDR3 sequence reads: CASSPLGAGGEETQYF. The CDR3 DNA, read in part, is TGTGCCAGCTCACCTCTCGGGGCTGGCGGGGAAGAGACC.

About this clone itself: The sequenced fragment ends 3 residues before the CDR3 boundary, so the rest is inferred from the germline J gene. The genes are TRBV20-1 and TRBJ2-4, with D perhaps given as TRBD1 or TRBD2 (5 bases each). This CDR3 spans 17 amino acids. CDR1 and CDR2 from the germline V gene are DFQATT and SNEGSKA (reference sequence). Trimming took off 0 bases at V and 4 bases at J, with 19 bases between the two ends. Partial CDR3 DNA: TGCAGTGCTAGAGAGTCGAGGGGAGTAGAGGGGAAAAACATT. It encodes CSARESRGVEGKNI. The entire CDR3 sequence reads CSARESRGVEGKNIQYF.

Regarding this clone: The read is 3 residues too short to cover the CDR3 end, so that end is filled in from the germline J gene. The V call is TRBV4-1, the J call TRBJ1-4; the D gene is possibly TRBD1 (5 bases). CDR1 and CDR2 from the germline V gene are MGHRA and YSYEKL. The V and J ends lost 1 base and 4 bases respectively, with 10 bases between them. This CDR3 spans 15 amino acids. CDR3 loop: CASSQVAGNNEKLFF. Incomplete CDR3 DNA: TGCGCCAGCAGCCAAGTTGCAGGGAATAATGAAAAA.

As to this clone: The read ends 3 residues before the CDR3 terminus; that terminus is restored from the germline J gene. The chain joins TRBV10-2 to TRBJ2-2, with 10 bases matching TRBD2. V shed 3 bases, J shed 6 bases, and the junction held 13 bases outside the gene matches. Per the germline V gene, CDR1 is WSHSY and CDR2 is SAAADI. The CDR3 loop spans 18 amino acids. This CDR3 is CASSELAGYSRKAGELFF. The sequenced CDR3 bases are TGCGCCAGCAGTGAACTAGCGGGGTACTCTAGGAAGGCCGGGGAG.

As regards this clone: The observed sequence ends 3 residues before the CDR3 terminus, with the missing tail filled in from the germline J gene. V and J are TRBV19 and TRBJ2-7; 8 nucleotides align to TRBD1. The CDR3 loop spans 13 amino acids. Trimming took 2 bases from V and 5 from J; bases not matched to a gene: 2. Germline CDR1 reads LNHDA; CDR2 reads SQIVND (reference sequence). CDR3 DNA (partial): TGTGCCAGTAGTATACAGGGGGCCAACGAG. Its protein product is CASSIQGANE. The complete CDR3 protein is CASSIQGANEQYF.

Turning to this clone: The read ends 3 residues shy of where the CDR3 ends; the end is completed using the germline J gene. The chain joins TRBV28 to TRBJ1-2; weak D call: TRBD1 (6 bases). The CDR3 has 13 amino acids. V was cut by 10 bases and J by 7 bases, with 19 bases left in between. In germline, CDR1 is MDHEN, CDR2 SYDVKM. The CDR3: CATILDRLGGYTF. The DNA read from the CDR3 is TGTGCCACCATTTTGGACAGACTTGGTGGC.

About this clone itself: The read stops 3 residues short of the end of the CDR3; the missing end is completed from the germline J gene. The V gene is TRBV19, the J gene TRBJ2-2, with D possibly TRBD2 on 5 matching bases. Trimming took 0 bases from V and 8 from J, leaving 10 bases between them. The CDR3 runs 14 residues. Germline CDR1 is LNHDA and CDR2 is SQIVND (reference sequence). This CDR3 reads CASSIDYQRGELFF. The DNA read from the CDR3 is TGTGCCAGTAGTATAGATTACCAGCGGGGGGAG.

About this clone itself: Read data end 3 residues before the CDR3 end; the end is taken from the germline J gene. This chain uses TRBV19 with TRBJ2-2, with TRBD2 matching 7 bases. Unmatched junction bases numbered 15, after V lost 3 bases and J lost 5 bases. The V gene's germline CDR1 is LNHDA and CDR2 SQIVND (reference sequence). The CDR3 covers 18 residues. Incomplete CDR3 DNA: TGTGCCAGTAGTATTTCCTCGGGGGGTGCGGAGGGGACCGGGGAG. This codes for CASSISSGGAEGTGE. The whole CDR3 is CASSISSGGAEGTGELFF. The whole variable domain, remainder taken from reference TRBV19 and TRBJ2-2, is DGGITQSPKYLFRKEGQNVTLSCEQNLNHDAMYWYRQDPGQGLRLIYYSQIVNDFQKGDIAEGYSVSREKKESFPLTVTSAQKNPTAFYLCASSISSGGAEGTGELFFGEGSRLTVL.